This passage covers 21 T cell receptor beta chains from one sample sequenced in a study of shared clonotypes between healthy human individuals (dated by TCRdb to the early 2020s). The library came from the immunoSEQ multiplex PCR assay. TCRdb provides this immuneACCESS table in a form limited to in-frame rearrangements. Some clones are lacking; in checked studies, under half of them reflect an unresolved V gene, and why the rest are absent is not known. The table for this sample lists millions of clones; roughly 95% of them were counted only once. The top ten clones comprise roughly 1.1% of the sample. For the CD8 naive samples, CD45RO-negative cells were positively selected for CCR7, yielding a CD45RA+CCR7+ population from which TemRA cells were excluded. Sequencing was carried out using naive CD8+ T cells sorted from blood. Reading the label with the study, this specimen's cell subset or site is: CD45RA+CCR7+. The receptor source for this set is a man younger than 35 in good health.

Written as DNA, the CDR3 is TGTGCCAGCAGCTTGGGGGCCCTGCTTTATAGCAATCAGCCCCAGCATTTT. It specifies CASSLGALLYSNQPQHF. The chain recombines TRBV5-6 with TRBJ1-5; D unclear. Deletions cut 0 bases from V and 0 bases from J, with 13 bases between. CDR3 length: 17 amino acids. Germline CDR1 reads SGHDT; CDR2 reads YYEEEE.

This chain joins TRBV29-1 and TRBJ2-5; 7 bases match TRBD1. The CDR3 loop spans 12 amino acids. The germline CDR1 and CDR2 sequences are SQVTM and ANQGSEA. V gave up 7 bases and J gave up 3 bases; unmatched junction bases: 5. The CDR3 DNA sequence: TGCAGCGGAAAAACAGGGGAAGAGACCCAGTACTTC. Protein product: CSGKTGEETQYF. Based on the CDR3 plus reference TRBV29-1 and TRBJ2-5, the full variable domain is SAVISQKPSRDICQRGTSLTIQCQVDSQVTMMFWYRQQPGQSLTLIATANQGSEATYESGFVIDKFPISRPNLTFSTLTVSNMSPEDSSIYLCSGKTGEETQYFGPGTRLLVL.

This chain connects TRBV6-6 to TRBJ2-7, with D perhaps matching TRBD1 (5 bases). The V and J ends lost 5 bases and 4 bases respectively, with 21 bases between them. Germline assignment: CDR1 MNHNY and CDR2 SVGAGI (reference sequence). This CDR3 has 16 amino acids. CDR3 bases: TGTGCCAGCAGTAACCTATCGCCCGGTCAGGGATACGAGCAGTACTTC. Its translation: CASSNLSPGQGYEQYF.

This rearrangement joins TRBV6-5 to TRBJ2-1; perhaps TRBD1 as D (6 bases). The CDR3 spans 16 residues. Germline V gives CDR1 MNHEY, CDR2 SVGAGI. V was shortened by 4 bases and J by 3 bases, with 16 bases between the two germline ends. The CDR3 spells CASSWTVKGVYNEQFF. The CDR3 DNA reads TGTGCCAGCAGTTGGACAGTCAAGGGGGTCTACAATGAGCAGTTCTTC.

This clone showed up just once. The chain carries TRBV4-1 and TRBJ1-2; tentative D call: TRBD1 (5 bases). The CDR3 runs 16 residues. CDR1 is MGHRA and CDR2 is YSYEKL in the germline V gene. V was trimmed by 0 bases and J by 4 bases, leaving 15 bases between them. CDR3 DNA: TGCGCCAGCAGCCAAGATCGGGCAGCGGGGCTCTATGGCTACACCTTC. It specifies CASSQDRAAGLYGYTF.

This sequence joins TRBV7-2 and TRBJ1-1; TRBD1 is a possible D gene (5 bases). The CDR3 is 15 amino acids. CDR1 and CDR2 (germline): SGHTA, FQGNSA. Trimming stripped 1 base from V and 1 base from J, with 10 bases between. The CDR3 is CASSLEGRANTEAFF. The CDR3 DNA follows: TGTGCCAGCAGCTTAGAAGGCAGGGCGAACACTGAAGCTTTCTTT.

This chain joins TRBV20-1 and TRBJ1-4, with D perhaps TRBD1 (5 bases). From germline, CDR1 is DFQATT and CDR2 SNEGSKA (reference sequence). The germline V and J ends were trimmed by 5 bases and 10 bases, with 8 bases remaining between them. The CDR3 runs to 10 residues. The CDR3 nucleotides read TGCAGTGCTGGGACGGGAAAACTGTTTTTT. This encodes CSAGTGKLFF.

V gene TRBV5-4 combines with J gene TRBJ2-7, with 8 bases matching TRBD2. The V segment lost 0 bases and the J segment 1 base; nucleotides outside the gene matches: 6. CDR3 length equals 16 residues. Per the germline V gene, CDR1 is SGHNT and CDR2 is YYREEE (reference sequence). CDR3 loop: CASSLDLGGESYEQYF. The CDR3 DNA follows: TGTGCCAGCAGCTTGGACCTCGGGGGGGAATCCTACGAGCAGTACTTC.

The CDR3 loop is CASSQEDREQETQYF. The CDR3 DNA sequence: TGCGCCAGCAGCCAAGAGGACAGGGAACAAGAGACCCAGTACTTC. This chain connects TRBV4-1 to TRBJ2-5; 8 bases fit TRBD1. The CDR3 has 15 amino acids. V shed 0 bases, J shed 2 bases, and the junction held 2 bases outside the gene matches. Looked up from germline, CDR1 is MGHRA and CDR2 is YSYEKL.

The rearrangement links TRBV6-5 to TRBJ2-3, with TRBD1 as a possible D gene (5 bases). The CDR3 sequence is 15 residues long. V was pared by 0 bases and J by 2 bases, with 9 bases between. CDR1 MNHEY and CDR2 SVGAGI come from the germline V gene. Here the CDR3 DNA reads TGTGCCAGCAGTTACTCGGGGCAGACCACAGATACGCAGTATTTT. Amino acid sequence: CASSYSGQTTDTQYF.

The gene calls are TRBV30 and TRBJ2-1, with 8 positions matching TRBD2. Germline V gene sequence: CDR1 GTSNPN, CDR2 SVGIG (reference sequence). The CDR3 extends over 14 amino acids. J lost 6 bases, V lost 3 bases, and 7 bases had no gene match. The CDR3: CAWREIGTSNEQFF. CDR3 DNA: TGTGCCTGGAGAGAGATTGGGACTAGCAATGAGCAGTTCTTC.

The chain employs TRBV10-3 and TRBJ1-1; D may be TRBD1 (5 bases). The V and J ends lost 0 bases and 7 bases respectively, with 18 bases between them. Germline V gene lookup returns CDR1 ENHRY and CDR2 SYGVKD. This CDR3 comprises 16 residues. The CDR3 loop reads CAISESSGRGRFEAFF. CDR3 in DNA: TGTGCCATCAGTGAGTCCTCAGGGAGAGGCCGTTTTGAAGCTTTCTTT.

The chain couples TRBV4-1 to TRBJ2-5; the D call may be TRBD1 or TRBD2 (6 bases each). V gave up 2 bases and J gave up 11 bases, with 18 bases separating them. This CDR3 spans 14 amino acids. CDR1 is MGHRA, CDR2 YSYEKL, per germline. CDR3 DNA: TGCGCCAGCAGCCAACTGGAGGGGGGTCAAAGTCAGTACTTC. This gives the protein CASSQLEGGQSQYF.

This chain uses TRBV9 with TRBJ2-5, with D perhaps matching TRBD2 (6 bases). This CDR3 contains 13 residues. The V end lost 4 bases, the J end lost 4 bases, and 11 bases lay between the germline ends. Germline CDR1 reads SGDLS; CDR2 reads YYNGEE. DNA for the CDR3: TGTGCCAGCAGCCCATGGGGGGTAGAGACCCAGTACTTC. Its translation: CASSPWGVETQYF.

This chain uses TRBV6-1 with TRBJ2-7, with D possibly TRBD2 on 6 matching bases. The V end was cut by 4 bases, the J end by 7 bases, with 20 bases between. Per the germline V gene, CDR1 is MNHNS and CDR2 is SASEGT. This CDR3 contains 15 residues. Here the CDR3 reads CASSGWGGDADEQYF. Written as DNA, the CDR3 is TGTGCCAGCAGTGGCTGGGGCGGGGATGCGGATGAGCAGTACTTC.

The rearrangement uses TRBV6-1 and TRBJ2-1; a possible D gene is TRBD1 (6 bases). Deletions cut 4 bases from V and 11 bases from J, with 12 bases between. CDR3 length: 12 residues. Per the germline V gene, CDR1 is MNHNS and CDR2 is SASEGT. The CDR3 DNA reads TGTGCCAGCAGTGCTTACAGGGAAAAGCAGTTCTTC. It is translated as CASSAYREKQFF.

The chain uses TRBV7-9 and TRBJ2-1, with D perhaps TRBD1 or TRBD2 (5 bases each). Trimming removed 4 bases from V and 7 bases from J, with 17 bases in between. Germline V gene sequence: CDR1 SEHNR, CDR2 FQNEAQ (reference sequence). The CDR3 loop spans 15 amino acids. The CDR3 loop is CASSSKLGPKNEQFF. CDR3 sequence (DNA): TGTGCCAGCAGCTCGAAACTGGGACCTAAAAATGAGCAGTTCTTC.

This chain joins TRBV27 and TRBJ2-5, with D possibly being TRBD1 or TRBD2 (7 bases each). The V end was cut by 5 bases, the J end by 7 bases, with 17 bases between. The CDR3 loop spans 14 amino acids. In germline, CDR1 is MNHEY, CDR2 SMNVEV (reference sequence). The CDR3, as DNA: TGTGCCAGCAGTGAGGCAGGGGGGGATGTGACCCAGTACTTC. It translates to CASSEAGGDVTQYF.

This clone is a singleton in its sample. V is TRBV10-1 and J is TRBJ2-2; TRBD2 aligns across 7 bases. V was clipped by 0 bases and J by 2 bases; unmatched bases: 3. The CDR3 sequence is 16 residues long. CDR1 is WNHNN, CDR2 SYGVQD, per germline (reference sequence). CDR3 region: CASSESGAGNTGELFF. Written as DNA, the CDR3 is TGCGCCAGCAGTGAGTCGGGAGCGGGAAACACCGGGGAGCTGTTTTTT.

About this clone: The same CDR3 can be traced to other DNA sequences in this sample. CDR3: CASSLRQASNQPQHF. DNA for the CDR3: TGTGCCAGCAGTTTAAGGCAGGCTAGCAATCAGCCCCAGCATTTT. The chain joins TRBV28 to TRBJ1-5, with D hard to call. The CDR3 has 15 residues. Germline loops: CDR1 MDHEN, CDR2 SYDVKM. V shed 2 bases and J shed 0 bases, with 8 bases lying between them. Complete variable domain (other parts from reference TRBV28 and TRBJ1-5): DVKVTQSSRYLVKRTGEKVFLECVQDMDHENMFWYRQDPGLGLRLIYFSYDVKMKEKGDIPEGYSVSREKKERFSLILESASTNQTSMYLCASSLRQASNQPQHFGDGTRLSIL.

This chain links TRBV6-1 with TRBJ2-1, with 9 bases lining up with TRBD1. Germline V gives CDR1 MNHNS, CDR2 SASEGT. This CDR3 is built from 14 residues. V lost 2 bases, J lost 8 bases, and 4 bases stayed unmatched. The CDR3 is CASSERQGVHEQFF. CDR3 in DNA: TGTGCCAGCAGTGAACGACAGGGGGTCCATGAGCAGTTCTTC.